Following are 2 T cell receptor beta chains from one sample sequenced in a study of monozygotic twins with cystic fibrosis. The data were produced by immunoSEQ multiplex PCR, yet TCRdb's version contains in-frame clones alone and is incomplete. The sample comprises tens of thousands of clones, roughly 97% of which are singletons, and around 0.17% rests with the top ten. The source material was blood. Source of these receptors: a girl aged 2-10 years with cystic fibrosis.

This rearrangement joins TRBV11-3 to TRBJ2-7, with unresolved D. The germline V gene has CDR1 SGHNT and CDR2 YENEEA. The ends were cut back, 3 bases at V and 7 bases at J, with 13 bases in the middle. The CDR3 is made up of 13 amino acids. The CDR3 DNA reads TGTGCCAGCAGCTTGGGGATTAATAGGGAGCAGTACTTC. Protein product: CASSLGINREQYF.

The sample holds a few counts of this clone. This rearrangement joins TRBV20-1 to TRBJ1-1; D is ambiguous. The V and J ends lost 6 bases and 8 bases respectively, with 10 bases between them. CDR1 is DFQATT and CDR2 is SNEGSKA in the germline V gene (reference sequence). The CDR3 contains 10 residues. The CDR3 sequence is CSASREEAFF. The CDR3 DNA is TGCAGTGCAAGTAGGGAGGAAGCTTTCTTT.